Listed below are T cell receptor beta chains from one sample, sequenced in a study of shared clonotypes between healthy human individuals. Profiled with immunoSEQ multiplex PCR; TCRdb holds only in-frame clones, not every one. The repertoire holds approximately 2.5 million clones, with 93% as singletons. The specimen sequenced was naive CD4+ T cells from PBMCs. The receptor source for this set is a man between 18 and 29 years old in good health. Some clones in this sample may be carry-over from other donors' samples. Each CDR3 is given with its conserved first and last residue. Fields, in order: CDR3 protein, CDR3 DNA, D gene, V gene, clone size, J gene. The D gene is left open where the match is weak. The listing skips clone size in some rows; elsewhere it reads once, few, many or a size class.

CASSFLGKQPQHF,TGTGCCAGCAGCTTCCTCGGGAAACAGCCCCAGCATTTT,-,TRBV5-8,-,TRBJ1-5
CASSLTVYNEQFF,TGTGCCAGTAGTTTGACAGTATACAATGAGCAGTTCTTC,-,TRBV19,-,TRBJ2-1
CASSVGQLIAGNTIYF,TGTGCCAGCAGCGTGGGACAGTTGATAGCTGGAAACACCATATATTTT,TRBD1,TRBV5-8,-,TRBJ1-3
CSVGGTYGYTF,TGCAGCGTTGGGGGAACCTATGGCTACACCTTC,-,TRBV29-1,-,TRBJ1-2
CASSETGVRETQHF,TGTGCCAGCAGTGAAACAGGGGTGAGAGAGACCCAGCATTTT,TRBD1,TRBV6-1,once,TRBJ1-5
CASSSWTVTDTQYF,TGTGCCAGCTCATCGTGGACAGTCACAGATACGCAGTATTTT,-,TRBV18,-,TRBJ2-3
CASSHRPEDEQFF,TGTGCCAGCAGTCATCGGCCAGAAGATGAGCAGTTCTTC,-,TRBV27,-,TRBJ2-1
CASSLVPPSGGDGYTF,TGCGCCAGCAGCTTGGTTCCCCCCTCCGGTGGTGACGGCTACACCTTC,-,TRBV5-1,-,TRBJ1-2
CSVEQPVVTF,TGCAGCGTTGAACAGCCAGTAGTAACCTTC,-,TRBV29-1,-,TRBJ1-2
CASSPTSGQLNEKLFF,TGTGCCAGCTCACCAACCTCGGGACAGCTTAATGAAAAACTGTTTTTT,TRBD1,TRBV18,-,TRBJ1-4
CASSPSMGMNTEAFF,TGTGCCAGCTCACCATCTATGGGTATGAACACTGAAGCTTTCTTT,-,TRBV18,once,TRBJ1-1
CASSTMTSGTDTQYF,TGTGCCAGCAGCACCATGACTAGCGGCACAGATACGCAGTATTTT,TRBD2,TRBV4-2,-,TRBJ2-3
CASSEWTVNEKLFF,TGTGCCAGCAGTGAATGGACAGTTAATGAAAAACTGTTTTTT,-,TRBV2,-,TRBJ1-4
CASSHVTGELFF,TGTGCCAGCAGTCACGTCACCGGGGAGCTGTTTTTT,-,TRBV7-8,-,TRBJ2-2
CASSLKAPLTGSWGEQYF,TGTGCCAGTAGTCTAAAAGCCCCCCTGACAGGGTCCTGGGGTGAGCAGTACTTC,TRBD1,TRBV19,-,TRBJ2-7
CASSIVLAGPQHF,TGTGCCAGTAGTATAGTCCTTGCGGGACCCCAGCATTTT,-,TRBV19,few,TRBJ1-5
CASSPRNRGLGETQYF,TGTGCCAGCAGCCCGCGAAATAGAGGGCTCGGAGAGACCCAGTACTTC,-,TRBV11-2,-,TRBJ2-5
CASSQGRQGPYNSPLHF,TGCGCCAGCAGCCAAGGGAGACAGGGCCCCTATAATTCACCCCTCCACTTT,TRBD1,TRBV4-1,-,TRBJ1-6
CASNSPGRTYEQYF,TGTGCCAGCAACTCCCCCGGCAGAACCTACGAGCAGTACTTC,-,TRBV28,-,TRBJ2-7
CASSFSGSSYNEQFF,TGTGCCAGCAGCTTTAGCGGGAGTTCCTACAATGAGCAGTTCTTC,TRBD2,TRBV7-3,-,TRBJ2-1
CASANEGRLSGNTIYF,TGTGCCAGCGCCAACGAGGGACGGCTCTCTGGAAACACCATATATTTT,-,TRBV28,once,TRBJ1-3
CASSTTSGNTDTQYF,TGTGCCAGCAGTACAACTAGCGGGAACACAGATACGCAGTATTTT,TRBD2,TRBV28,-,TRBJ2-3
CASSQTLTGYTGELFF,TGCGCCAGCAGCCAGACCTTGACAGGGTACACCGGGGAGCTGTTTTTT,TRBD1,TRBV4-1,-,TRBJ2-2
CASIGAWNTEAFF,TGTGCCAGTATAGGCGCCTGGAACACTGAAGCTTTCTTT,-,TRBV19,few,TRBJ1-1
CASTWGEKLFF,TGTGCCAGCACCTGGGGTGAAAAACTGTTTTTT,-,TRBV28,once,TRBJ1-4
CASSLGDRRYYGYTF,TGTGCCAGCAGTTTAGGGGACAGGAGATACTATGGCTACACCTTC,TRBD1,TRBV28,-,TRBJ1-2
CASAGYSNQPQHF,TGTGCCAGTGCAGGTTATAGCAATCAGCCCCAGCATTTT,-,TRBV19,-,TRBJ1-5
CASRLYRGPAFF,TGTGCCAGCAGACTGTACAGGGGGCCAGCTTTCTTT,TRBD1,TRBV28,-,TRBJ1-1
CASSFASGRSNTGELFF,TGTGCCAGCAGTTTCGCGAGCGGGAGATCGAACACCGGGGAGCTGTTTTTT,TRBD2,TRBV28,-,TRBJ2-2
CAWSVTGTMDGYTF,TGTGCCTGGAGTGTAACCGGGACAATGGATGGCTACACCTTC,-,TRBV30,-,TRBJ1-2
CASSVTGRGGNQPQHF,TGTGCCAGTAGTGTTACAGGGAGAGGCGGCAATCAGCCCCAGCATTTT,-,TRBV19,once,TRBJ1-5
CASSQVPIFTF,TGTGCCAGCAGCCAAGTACCTATCTTCACCTTC,-,TRBV28,few,TRBJ1-2
CASSMGHQNTEAFF,TGTGCCAGTAGTATGGGACACCAGAACACTGAAGCTTTCTTT,-,TRBV19,-,TRBJ1-1
CASGAPYVAGFYNEQFF,TGTGCCAGCGGGGCCCCGTACGTAGCGGGGTTCTACAATGAGCAGTTCTTC,TRBD2,TRBV9,-,TRBJ2-1
CATTRRELSYEQYF,TGTGCCACTACCAGGCGGGAGTTATCCTACGAGCAGTACTTC,TRBD2,TRBV2,once,TRBJ2-7
CASSSGGEQFF,TGTGCCAGCAGCTCGGGCGGGGAGCAGTTCTTC,-,TRBV7-3,-,TRBJ2-1
CASSPGQTTPSNGYTF,TGCGCCAGCAGCCCGGGGCAGACCACGCCGTCGAATGGCTACACCTTC,-,TRBV4-1,-,TRBJ1-2
CASSAGTGTDTQYF,TGTGCCAGCAGTGCCGGGACGGGGACGGATACGCAGTATTTT,-,TRBV2,-,TRBJ2-3
CATSRDFGTDEQFF,TGTGCCACCAGCAGAGATTTCGGGACGGATGAGCAGTTCTTC,-,TRBV15,-,TRBJ2-1
CSAGTGLDEQFF,TGCAGCGCCGGGACAGGGCTCGATGAGCAGTTCTTC,TRBD1,TRBV29-1,-,TRBJ2-1
CASSLPGQQFF,TGTGCCAGCAGTTTACCGGGACAGCAGTTCTTC,-,TRBV28,-,TRBJ2-1
CAIGKTGSQETQYF,TGTGCCATCGGAAAGACAGGGAGCCAAGAGACCCAGTACTTC,TRBD1,TRBV10-3,-,TRBJ2-5
CASSLLGATNEKLFF,TGCGCCAGCAGCCTGCTGGGTGCAACTAATGAAAAACTGTTTTTT,-,TRBV5-1,-,TRBJ1-4
CASSHPSGRFPGELFF,TGCGCCAGCAGCCACCCTAGCGGGAGGTTTCCCGGGGAGCTGTTTTTT,TRBD2,TRBV4-1,-,TRBJ2-2
CASSARLAGGYEQYF,TGTGCCAGCAGTGCCCGGTTAGCGGGAGGTTACGAGCAGTACTTC,TRBD2,TRBV25-1,-,TRBJ2-7
CASSLVEGYGYTF,TGTGCCAGCAGCTTAGTTGAAGGGTATGGCTACACCTTC,-,TRBV11-2,-,TRBJ1-2
CASRNWGNYGYTF,TGTGCCAGCAGGAACTGGGGGAACTATGGCTACACCTTC,-,TRBV6-1,-,TRBJ1-2
CASSGAGGSYEQYF,TGTGCCAGCAGCGGGGCAGGGGGCTCCTACGAGCAGTACTTC,TRBD1,TRBV9,-,TRBJ2-7
CASSNMGSRLSYEQYF,TGTGCCAGCAGCAACATGGGCAGCCGACTCTCCTACGAGCAGTACTTC,-,TRBV21-1,-,TRBJ2-7
CAISGVRNEQFF,TGTGCCATCAGTGGGGTCAGGAATGAGCAGTTCTTC,-,TRBV10-3,once,TRBJ2-1
CASSRSMQGNEQFF,TGTGCCAGCAGCCGATCAATGCAGGGCAATGAGCAGTTCTTC,-,TRBV14,-,TRBJ2-1
CASSPLGGAGTGELFF,TGCGCCAGCAGCCCCCTCGGGGGTGCGGGGACCGGGGAGCTGTTTTTT,-,TRBV5-1,-,TRBJ2-2
CASSLGARQGNTGELFF,TGTGCCAGCAGCTTAGGGGCGCGGCAGGGCAACACCGGGGAGCTGTTTTTT,-,TRBV7-9,-,TRBJ2-2